This TCR beta chain was retrieved from a study of cytomegalovirus exposure and HLA in healthy donors. Both 60 Vbeta primers and 13 Jbeta primers went into the PCR. Profiled with immunoSEQ multiplex PCR; TCRdb holds only in-frame clones, not every one. The sample consists of tens of thousands of clones, around three quarters of them appearing once. This CDR3 has 15 amino acids. The V gene's germline CDR1 is SEHNR and CDR2 FQNEAQ (reference sequence). The germline V and J ends were trimmed by 7 bases and 1 base, with 16 bases remaining between them. Turning to this clone: Its target is unknown.

Whole-study results and caveats: Some segments of the V type, notably TRBV6-2 and TRBV6-3, were excluded as indistinguishable. Analysis performed later found about 18,000 TCR beta sequences associated with HLA alleles at 0.05 false discovery rate. Some highly shared sequence variants likely arose as a pipeline artifact. Across all donors, roughly uniform sequencing depth was an assumption of the presence/absence analyses.

The sequencing sample was made of PBMCs. The chain recombines TRBV7-9 with TRBJ1-1; D remains ambiguous. This clonotype originated in a man younger than 45 in good health and CMV-seronegative. CDR3 in amino acids: CASTPFGETNTEAFF. The DNA of the CDR3 is TGTGCCAGCACCCCCTTCGGTGAAACGAACACTGAAGCTTTCTTT.